The source of this T cell receptor beta chain is a study of human T cells and chemical hapten exposure. About the study: Patients got weekly scalp diphenylcyclopropenone doses over the roughly 22-week study.

This clonotype was detected many times. The CDR3 contains 16 residues. Per germline, CDR1 LGHDT and CDR2 YNNKEL (reference sequence). The trim removed 1 base at V and 3 bases at J, leaving 5 bases unmatched. Specified time point: pre-sensitization, week 0. Stated treatment: therapeutic diphenylcyclopropenone sensitization with weekly scalp DPC. TCRdb passed the RACE reads through MiXCR, listing each CDR3 protein once. The profile shows around 110,000 distinct CDR3 sequences, approximately 12% of them singletons. The sequence came from a woman in her forties or fifties with alopecia areata. Some clones in this sample may be carry-over from other donors' samples. The starting material was whole blood, obtained in connection with sensitization to the hapten diphenylcyclopropenone (DPC). The V call is TRBV3-1, the J call TRBJ2-1; 8 positions match TRBD2. The CDR3 sequence: CASSQGSGGFYNEQFF. The CDR3 DNA sequence: TGTGCCAGCAGCCAAGGATCGGGGGGGTTCTACAATGAGCAGTTCTTC.